The 19 T cell receptor beta chains presented below share a single source sample, sequenced in a study of cytomegalovirus exposure and HLA in healthy donors. PCR involved 60 Vbeta and 13 Jbeta primers. The method was immunoSEQ multiplex PCR; TCRdb's version includes in-frame clones alone and lacks a portion of them. The sample records approximately 200,000 clones, about 80% being singletons. The material sequenced was PBMCs. All receptors derive from a woman aged 18-35 years in good health and CMV-seropositive.

This clone was picked up a small number of times. This chain uses TRBV6-5 with TRBJ2-1; 10 nucleotides line up with TRBD2. The CDR3 length is 16 residues. CDR1 and CDR2 from the germline V gene are MNHEY and SVGAGI. After removal of 0 bases from V and 6 bases from J, the junction contained 5 bases not matched to a gene. CDR3 sequence (DNA): TGTGCCAGCAGTTACTCAACAGCGGGGGGGCGCAATGAGCAGTTCTTC. Protein: CASSYSTAGGRNEQFF.

The gene calls are TRBV5-4 and TRBJ1-4, with D possibly being TRBD1 (5 bases). Trimming pared 2 bases from V and 5 bases from J, leaving 13 bases between. CDR3 length: 15 residues. Germline loops: CDR1 SGHNT, CDR2 YYREEE (reference sequence). CDR3 sequence: CASSFSRQWNEKLFF. The CDR3 DNA sequence: TGTGCCAGCAGCTTCTCCAGACAGTGGAATGAAAAACTGTTTTTT.

The rearrangement uses TRBV4-3 and TRBJ2-5, with 10 bases lining up with TRBD1. With 0 bases clipped from V and 4 bases from J, the junction kept 5 bases outside the gene matches. Germline CDR1 and CDR2: LGHNA and YSLEER. The length of the CDR3 is 16 residues. Written as DNA, the CDR3 is TGCGCCAGCAGCCAAGAAGGGGGGACAGGGGCAGAGACCCAGTACTTC. Protein sequence: CASSQEGGTGAETQYF.

This chain links TRBV30 with TRBJ1-5, with D possibly matching TRBD1 (5 bases). Trimming pared 5 bases from V and 1 base from J, leaving 9 bases between. CDR1 GTSNPN and CDR2 SVGIG come from the germline V gene (reference sequence). The CDR3 loop spans 13 amino acids. CDR3 in amino acids: CAWAGRSNQPQHF. In nucleotides, the CDR3 is TGTGCCTGGGCGGGACGGAGCAATCAGCCCCAGCATTTT.

On this clone itself: One end of the junction does not line up with germline, which may come from a read error. The chain carries TRBV5-4 and TRBJ2-1, with 8 bases lining up with TRBD2. CDR3 length: 16 amino acids. From germline, CDR1 is SGHNT and CDR2 YYREEE (reference sequence). The CDR3 is CASSSPRGASNNGQFF. The CDR3 DNA reads as TGTGCCAGCAGCTCCCCGCGGGGGGCCTCAAACAATGGGCAGTTCTTC.

This chain connects TRBV7-9 to TRBJ2-7; 11 nucleotides agree with TRBD2. Germline V CDR1 and CDR2: SEHNR, FQNEAQ (reference sequence). The CDR3 has 16 residues. The J segment lost 5 bases and the V segment lost 1 base, leaving 7 bases of the junction unmatched. The CDR3 sequence: CASSLDVLAGVDEQYF. CDR3 in DNA: TGTGCCAGCAGCTTAGACGTACTAGCGGGGGTCGACGAGCAGTACTTC.

The CDR3 DNA reads TGTGCCAGCAGCTTCTTTACTCCGGGACTAGCGGGGGGGGTCTACAAAAACATTCAGTACTTC. This gives the protein CASSFFTPGLAGGVYKNIQYF. The chain is built from TRBV7-3 and TRBJ2-4; 16 bases are shared with TRBD2. The CDR3 is made up of 21 amino acids. The J segment lost 3 bases and the V segment lost 3 bases, leaving 14 bases of the junction unmatched. Germline V gene data show CDR1 as SGHTA and CDR2 as FQGTGA.

The table lists this clone with a few counts. The rearrangement joins TRBV14 to TRBJ2-5; D is possibly TRBD1 (6 bases). Trimming left V 2 bases short and J 1 base short, with 8 bases between. Per germline, CDR1 SGHDN and CDR2 FVKESK. CDR3 size: 14 residues. The CDR3 nucleotides are TGTGCCAGCAGCCAATACAGGGCCCAAGAGACCCAGTACTTC. Translation: CASSQYRAQETQYF.

The J gene is TRBJ2-2, the V gene TRBV7-6, with 8 bases matching TRBD2. The CDR3 runs 14 residues. With 5 bases clipped from V and 7 bases from J, the junction kept 6 bases outside the gene matches. Germline CDR1 and CDR2: SGHVS and FNYEAQ. The chain's CDR3 is CASSPGGLVGELFF. In nucleotides, the CDR3 is TGTGCCAGCAGCCCGGGGGGGCTGGTCGGGGAGCTGTTTTTT. Filled out from reference TRBV7-6 and TRBJ2-2, the complete variable domain reads GAGVSQSPRYKVTKRGQDVALRCDPISGHVSLYWYRQALGQGPEFLTYFNYEAQQDKSGLPNDRFSAERPEGSISTLTIQRTEQRDSAMYRCASSPGGLVGELFFGEGSRLTVL.

This sequence joins TRBV5-4 and TRBJ1-3, with 12 bases lining up with TRBD1. Germline V CDR1 and CDR2: SGHNT, YYREEE (reference sequence). V gave up 4 bases and J gave up 2 bases; unmatched junction bases: 4. The CDR3 extends over 16 amino acids. The DNA of the CDR3 is TGTGCCAGCAGCCAGGGACAGGGGGCCGCTGGAAACACCATATATTTT. This gives the protein CASSQGQGAAGNTIYF.

The chain is built from TRBV7-9 and TRBJ2-5, with 7 bases that match TRBD2. Germline CDR1 and CDR2: SEHNR and FQNEAQ (reference sequence). Unmatched junction bases numbered 8, after V lost 1 base and J lost 3 bases. The CDR3 length is 16 residues. This CDR3 is CASSLVLGLAEETQYF. The CDR3 bases are TGTGCCAGCAGCTTAGTACTGGGGCTAGCGGAAGAGACCCAGTACTTC.

Comment on this clone: Germline and junction disagree at one end, which may indicate a read error. The rearrangement uses TRBV5-1 and TRBJ2-3, with 10 bases aligning to TRBD1. The CDR3 is made up of 19 amino acids. Germline values: CDR1 SGHRS, CDR2 YFSETQ. CDR3 protein: CTSSLIRQGAPASTDTQYF. Written as DNA, the CDR3 is TGCACCAGCAGCTTGATCAGACAGGGGGCTCCGGCCAGCACAGATACGCAGTATTTT.

The rearrangement uses TRBV7-9 and TRBJ1-1; the D is unclear. Germline values: CDR1 SEHNR, CDR2 FQNEAQ (reference sequence). The CDR3 consists of 16 residues. The germline V and J ends were trimmed by 1 base and 6 bases, with 18 bases remaining between them. CDR3: CASSLVPGARSPEAFF. The CDR3, as DNA: TGTGCCAGCAGCTTAGTACCCGGAGCCAGATCGCCTGAAGCTTTCTTT.

The chain is built from TRBV4-1 and TRBJ1-1; 7 bases are a match to TRBD1. CDR3 size: 15 residues. Trimming cost V 3 bases and J 4 bases; bases outside gene matches: 8. Looked up from germline, CDR1 is MGHRA and CDR2 is YSYEKL. The CDR3 region is CASSHGQGGGTEAFF. CDR3 coding DNA: TGCGCCAGCAGCCATGGGCAGGGGGGAGGCACTGAAGCTTTCTTT.

V usage is TRBV6-5 and J usage is TRBJ1-4; tentatively, D is TRBD1 (6 bases). V was trimmed by 10 bases and J by 8 bases, leaving 20 bases between them. Per germline, CDR1 MNHEY and CDR2 SVGAGI. This CDR3 contains 14 residues. The CDR3 sequence is CAIGRGGTFEKLFF. CDR3 nucleotides: TGTGCCATAGGGCGGGGGGGGACATTCGAAAAACTGTTTTTT.

This clone was seen a few times. The V gene is TRBV6-6, the J gene TRBJ1-2; no reliable D call. Germline loops: CDR1 MNHNY, CDR2 SVGAGI (reference sequence). The CDR3 spans 15 residues. V lost 0 bases and J lost 3, with 11 bases in between. The CDR3 bases are TGTGCCAGCAGTTACTCGAGCCAGGTTCACTATGGCTACACCTTC. It specifies CASSYSSQVHYGYTF.

The chain's CDR3 is CASTKWTYPNTGELFF. CDR3 nucleotides: TGTGCCAGCACCAAATGGACTTACCCGAACACCGGGGAGCTGTTTTTT. The V gene is TRBV11-2, the J gene TRBJ2-2, with a tentative D call TRBD2 (5 bases). V was cut by 7 bases and J by 0 bases, with 15 bases left in between. This CDR3 is built from 16 residues. Germline V gene data show CDR1 as SGHAT and CDR2 as FQNNGV.

The CDR3 region has the DNA TGTGCCAGCCTAGCGGGGCCCCCAGATACGCAGTATTTT. It encodes CASLAGPPDTQYF. V usage is TRBV7-9 and J usage is TRBJ2-3; TRBD2 agrees at 9 bases. Trimming took 8 bases from V and 4 from J; bases not matched to a gene: 4. The CDR3 contains 13 residues. Germline V gene sequence: CDR1 SEHNR, CDR2 FQNEAQ (reference sequence).

The chain joins TRBV28 to TRBJ1-2, with D unresolved. The CDR3 contains 15 residues. Germline CDR1 MDHEN, CDR2 SYDVKM. The ends were cut back, 5 bases at V and 4 bases at J, with 17 bases in the middle. CDR3 region: CASSPPMRGAYGYTF. The CDR3 region has the DNA TGTGCCAGCAGTCCCCCGATGCGGGGAGCCTATGGCTACACCTTC.